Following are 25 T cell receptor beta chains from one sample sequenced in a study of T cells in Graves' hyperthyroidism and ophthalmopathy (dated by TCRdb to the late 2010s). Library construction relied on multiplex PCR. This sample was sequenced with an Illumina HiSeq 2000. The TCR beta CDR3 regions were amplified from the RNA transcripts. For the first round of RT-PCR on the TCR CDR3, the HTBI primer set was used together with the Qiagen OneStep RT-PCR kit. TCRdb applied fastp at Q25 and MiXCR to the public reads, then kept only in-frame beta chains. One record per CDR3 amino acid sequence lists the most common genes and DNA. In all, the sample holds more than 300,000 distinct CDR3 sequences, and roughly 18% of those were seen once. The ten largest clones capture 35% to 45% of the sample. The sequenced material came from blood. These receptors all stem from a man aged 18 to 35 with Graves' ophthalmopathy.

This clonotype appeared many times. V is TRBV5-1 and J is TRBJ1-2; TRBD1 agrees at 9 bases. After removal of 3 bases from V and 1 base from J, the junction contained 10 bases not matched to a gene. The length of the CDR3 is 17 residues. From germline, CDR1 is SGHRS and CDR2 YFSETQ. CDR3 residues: CASSWLGQGVNNYGYTF. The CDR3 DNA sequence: TGCGCCAGCAGCTGGTTGGGACAGGGAGTTAATAACTATGGCTACACCTTC.

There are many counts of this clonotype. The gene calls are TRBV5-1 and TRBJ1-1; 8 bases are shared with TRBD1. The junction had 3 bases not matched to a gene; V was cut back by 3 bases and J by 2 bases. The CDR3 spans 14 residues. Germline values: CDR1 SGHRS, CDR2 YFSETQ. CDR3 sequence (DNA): TGCGCCAGCAGCTGGGGACAGGAAAACACTGAAGCTTTCTTT. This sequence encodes CASSWGQENTEAFF.

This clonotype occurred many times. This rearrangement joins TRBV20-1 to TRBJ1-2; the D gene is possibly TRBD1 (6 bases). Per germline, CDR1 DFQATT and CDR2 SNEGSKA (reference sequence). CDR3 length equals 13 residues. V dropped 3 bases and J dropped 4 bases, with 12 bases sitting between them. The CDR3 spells CSASRGVGYGYTF. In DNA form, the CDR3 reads TGCAGTGCTAGTAGGGGGGTCGGCTATGGCTACACCTTC.

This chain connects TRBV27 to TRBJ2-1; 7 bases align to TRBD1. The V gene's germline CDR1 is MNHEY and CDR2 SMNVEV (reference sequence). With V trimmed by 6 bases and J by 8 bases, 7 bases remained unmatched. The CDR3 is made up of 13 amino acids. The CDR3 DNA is TGTGCCAGCAGACGACAGGGCGAGGATGAGCAGTTCTTC. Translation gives CASRRQGEDEQFF.

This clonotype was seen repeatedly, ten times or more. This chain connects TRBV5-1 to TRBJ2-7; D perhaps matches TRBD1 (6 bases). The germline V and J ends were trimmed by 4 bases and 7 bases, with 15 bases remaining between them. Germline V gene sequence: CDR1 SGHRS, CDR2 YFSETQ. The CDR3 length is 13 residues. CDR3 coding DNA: TGCGCCAGCAGCGTGGCTCTGCAGGGGGAGCAGTACTTC. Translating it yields CASSVALQGEQYF.

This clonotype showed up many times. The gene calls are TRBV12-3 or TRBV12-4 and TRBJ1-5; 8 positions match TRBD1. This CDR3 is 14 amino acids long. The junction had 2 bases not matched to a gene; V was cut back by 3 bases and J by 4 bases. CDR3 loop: CASSLRQGNQPQHF. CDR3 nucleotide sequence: TGTGCCAGCAGTTTGCGACAGGGGAATCAGCCCCAGCATTTT.

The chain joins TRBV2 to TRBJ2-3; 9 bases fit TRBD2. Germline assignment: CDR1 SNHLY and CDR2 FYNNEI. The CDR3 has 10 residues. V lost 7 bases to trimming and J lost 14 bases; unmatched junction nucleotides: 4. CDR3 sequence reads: CASTGTSSYF. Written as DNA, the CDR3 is TGTGCCAGCACGGGGACTAGCTCGTATTTT.

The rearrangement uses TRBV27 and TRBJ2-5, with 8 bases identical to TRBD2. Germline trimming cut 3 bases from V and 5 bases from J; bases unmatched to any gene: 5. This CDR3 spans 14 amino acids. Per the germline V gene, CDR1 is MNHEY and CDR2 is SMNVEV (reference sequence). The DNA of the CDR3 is TGTGCCAGCAGTTTGCGCGGGGGGAGCGAGACCCAGTACTTC. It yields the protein CASSLRGGSETQYF.

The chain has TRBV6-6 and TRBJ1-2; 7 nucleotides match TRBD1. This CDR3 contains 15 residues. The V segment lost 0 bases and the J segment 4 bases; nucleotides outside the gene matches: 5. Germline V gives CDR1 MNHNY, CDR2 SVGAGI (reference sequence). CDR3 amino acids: CASSYSDRVGYGYTF. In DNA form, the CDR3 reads TGTGCCAGCAGTTACTCCGACAGGGTCGGCTATGGCTACACCTTC.

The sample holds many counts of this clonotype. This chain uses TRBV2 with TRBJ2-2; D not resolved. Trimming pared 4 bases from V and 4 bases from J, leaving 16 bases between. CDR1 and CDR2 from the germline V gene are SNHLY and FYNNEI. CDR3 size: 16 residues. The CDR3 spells CASSVMSAWVTGELFF. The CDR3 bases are TGTGCCAGCAGTGTTATGAGCGCGTGGGTCACCGGGGAGCTGTTTTTT.

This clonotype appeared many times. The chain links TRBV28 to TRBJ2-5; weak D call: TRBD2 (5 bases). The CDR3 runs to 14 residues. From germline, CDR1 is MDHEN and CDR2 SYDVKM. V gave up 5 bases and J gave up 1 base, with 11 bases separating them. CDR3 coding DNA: TGTGCCAGCAGTCTTGACGGGGTCCAAGAGACCCAGTACTTC. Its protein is CASSLDGVQETQYF.

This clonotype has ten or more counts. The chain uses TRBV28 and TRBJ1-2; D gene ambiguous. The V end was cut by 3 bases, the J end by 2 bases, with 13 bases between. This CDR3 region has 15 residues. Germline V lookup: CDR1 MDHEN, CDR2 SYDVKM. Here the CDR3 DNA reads TGTGCCAGCAGTTTTACCGGCAGCCAGAACTATGGCTACACCTTC. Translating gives CASSFTGSQNYGYTF.

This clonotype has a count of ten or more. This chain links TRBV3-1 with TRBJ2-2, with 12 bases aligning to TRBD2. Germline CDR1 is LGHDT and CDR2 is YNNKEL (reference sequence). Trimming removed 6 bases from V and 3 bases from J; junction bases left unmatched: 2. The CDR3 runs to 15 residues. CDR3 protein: CASRWTSGDTGELFF. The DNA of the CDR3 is TGTGCCAGCAGGTGGACTAGCGGGGACACCGGGGAGCTGTTTTTT.

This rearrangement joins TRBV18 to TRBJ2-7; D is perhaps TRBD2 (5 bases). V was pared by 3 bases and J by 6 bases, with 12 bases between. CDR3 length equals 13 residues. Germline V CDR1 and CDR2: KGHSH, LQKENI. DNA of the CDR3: TGTGCCAGCTCACCGGGTCCGGGGAGCGAGCAGTACTTC. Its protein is CASSPGPGSEQYF.

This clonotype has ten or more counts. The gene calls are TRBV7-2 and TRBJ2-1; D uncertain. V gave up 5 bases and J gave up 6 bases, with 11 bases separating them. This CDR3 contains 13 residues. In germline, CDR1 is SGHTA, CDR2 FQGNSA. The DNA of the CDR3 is TGTGCCAGCAGCCCGCTCGCTCGCAATGAGCAGTTCTTC. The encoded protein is CASSPLARNEQFF.

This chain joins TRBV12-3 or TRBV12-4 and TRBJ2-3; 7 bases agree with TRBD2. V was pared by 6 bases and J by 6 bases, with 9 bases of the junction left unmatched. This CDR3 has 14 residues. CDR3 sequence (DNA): TGTGCCAGCAGGTCCCGGACTAGTAGCGATACGCAGTATTTT. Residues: CASRSRTSSDTQYF.

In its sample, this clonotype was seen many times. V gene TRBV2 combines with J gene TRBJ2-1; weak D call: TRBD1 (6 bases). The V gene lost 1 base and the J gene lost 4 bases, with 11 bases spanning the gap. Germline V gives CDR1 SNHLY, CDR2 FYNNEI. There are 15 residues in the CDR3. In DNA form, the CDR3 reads TGTGCCAGCAGTGAAGGGACAGTTTCTTACAATGAGCAGTTCTTC. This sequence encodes CASSEGTVSYNEQFF.

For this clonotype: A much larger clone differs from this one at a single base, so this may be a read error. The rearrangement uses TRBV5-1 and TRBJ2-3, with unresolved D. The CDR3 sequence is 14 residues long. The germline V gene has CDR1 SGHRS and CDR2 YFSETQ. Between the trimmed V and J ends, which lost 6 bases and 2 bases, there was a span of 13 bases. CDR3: CASILHRDTDTQYF. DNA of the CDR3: TGCGCCAGCATCTTACACAGAGACACAGATACGCAGTATTTT.

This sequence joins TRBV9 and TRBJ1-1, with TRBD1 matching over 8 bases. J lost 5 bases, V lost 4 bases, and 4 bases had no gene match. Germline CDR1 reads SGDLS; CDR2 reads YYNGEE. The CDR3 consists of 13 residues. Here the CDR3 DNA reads TGTGCCAGCAGCCGGGACAGGCAAACTGAAGCTTTCTTT. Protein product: CASSRDRQTEAFF.

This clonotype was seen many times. CDR3 nucleotide sequence: TGCGCCAGCAGCCAAGAGCAGACGGTGAGCTCCTACAATGAGCAGTTCTTC. Residues: CASSQEQTVSSYNEQFF. V usage is TRBV4-1 and J usage is TRBJ2-1; D ambiguous. The CDR3 length is 17 residues. The V end lost 0 bases, the J end lost 0 bases, and 12 bases lay between the germline ends. Per germline, CDR1 MGHRA and CDR2 YSYEKL.

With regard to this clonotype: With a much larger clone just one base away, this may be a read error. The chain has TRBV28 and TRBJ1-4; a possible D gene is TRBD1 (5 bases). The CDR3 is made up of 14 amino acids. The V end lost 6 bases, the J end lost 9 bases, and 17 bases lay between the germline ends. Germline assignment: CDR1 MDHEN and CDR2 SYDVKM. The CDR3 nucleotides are TGTGCCAGCAGCCTGGGACGCCCAGTTCAAAAACTGTTTTTT. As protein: CASSLGRPVQKLFF.

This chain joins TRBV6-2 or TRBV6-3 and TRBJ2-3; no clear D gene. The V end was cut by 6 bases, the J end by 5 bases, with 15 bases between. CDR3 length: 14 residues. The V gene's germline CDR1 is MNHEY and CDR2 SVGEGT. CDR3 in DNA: TGTGCCAGCAGAGGCCCGGAAACTCGAGATACGCAGTATTTT. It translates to CASRGPETRDTQYF.

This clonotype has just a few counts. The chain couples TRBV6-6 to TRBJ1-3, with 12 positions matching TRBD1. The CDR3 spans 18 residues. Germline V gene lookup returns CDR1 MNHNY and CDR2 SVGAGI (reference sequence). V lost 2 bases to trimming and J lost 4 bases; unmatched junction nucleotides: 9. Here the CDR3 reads CASSYPTGQGAAGNTIYF. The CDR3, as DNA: TGTGCCAGCAGTTACCCAACGGGACAGGGGGCAGCAGGAAACACCATATATTTT.

The CDR3 coding sequence is TGCAGCGTTGCCGACAGGGGGGCTGGAAACACCATATATTTT. It specifies CSVADRGAGNTIYF. The chain is built from TRBV29-1 and TRBJ1-3; 9 bases fit TRBD1. V was pared by 4 bases and J by 2 bases, with 3 bases of the junction left unmatched. The CDR3 extends over 14 amino acids. The germline V gene encodes CDR1 SQVTM and CDR2 ANQGSEA.

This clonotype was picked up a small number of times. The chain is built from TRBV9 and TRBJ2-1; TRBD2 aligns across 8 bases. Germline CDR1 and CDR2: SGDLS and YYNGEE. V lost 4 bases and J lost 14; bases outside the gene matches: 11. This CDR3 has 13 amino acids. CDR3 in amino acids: CASSNDPGGEEFF. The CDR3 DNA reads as TGTGCCAGCAGCAATGATCCGGGAGGGGAGGAGTTCTTC.